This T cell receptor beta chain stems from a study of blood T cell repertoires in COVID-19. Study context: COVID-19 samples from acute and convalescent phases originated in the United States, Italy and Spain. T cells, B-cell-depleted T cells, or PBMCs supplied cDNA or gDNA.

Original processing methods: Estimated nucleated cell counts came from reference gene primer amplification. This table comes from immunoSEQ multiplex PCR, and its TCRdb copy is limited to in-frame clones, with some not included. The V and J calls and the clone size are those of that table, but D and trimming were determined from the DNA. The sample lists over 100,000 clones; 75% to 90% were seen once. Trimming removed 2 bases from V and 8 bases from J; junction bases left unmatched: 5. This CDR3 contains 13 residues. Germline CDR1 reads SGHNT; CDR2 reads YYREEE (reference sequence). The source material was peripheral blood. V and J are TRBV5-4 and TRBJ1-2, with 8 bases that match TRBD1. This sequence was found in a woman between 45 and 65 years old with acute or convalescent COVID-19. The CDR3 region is CASSLMTGEGYTF. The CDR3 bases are TGTGCCAGCAGCTTAATGACAGGGGAGGGCTACACCTTC.